The following is a T cell receptor (beta chain) sequence with its context. The target antigen is unknown. CD8+ T cell subsets were each sorted in triplicate, 300,000 or so cells apiece. A CD45RO-CCR7+CD27+CD95- profile was what naive CD8+ T cells displayed. The CDR3 spans 14 residues. 5' RACE that incorporated UMI labels was used to prepare the TRB cDNA libraries. TCRdb processed the 5' RACE reads again and assigns one entry to each CDR3 protein, with no DNA. This sample's table reports 75,000 to 100,000 distinct CDR3 sequences. This entry is derived from a study of CXCR3-negative and CXCR3-positive naive CD8 T cells. The study's findings and limits: More hydrophobic TRB CDR3s occurred in CXCR3-positive than in CXCR3-negative naive cells. The study found comparably high diversity in both naive subsets and much lower diversity in memory CD8+ cells.

The V and J genes are TRBV23-1 and TRBJ2-7; TCRdb's assignment of TRBD2 cannot be checked, as there is no DNA. TRBV23-1 is treated as an ORF (open reading frame) with a function not yet certain. Sequencing input: naive CXCR3+ CD8+ T cells from blood. Subset in this sample: CD45RO-CCR7+CD27+CD95- naive CD8+ T cells expressing CXCR3 (TNR3+). This receptor was taken from a human donor in good health. Some clones in this sample may be carry-over from other donors' samples. The chain's CDR3 is CASTQGAGTYEQYF.